The source of this T cell receptor (beta chain) is a study of T-cell reconstitution after alpha-beta-depleted transplantation in children. Researchers prepared the TCRbeta library using unique molecular identifiers, the study reports. TCRdb itself ran the PCR reads through MiXCR, one entry per CDR3 protein. The sample carries 490,000 or so distinct CDR3 sequences, over 9.5% recorded once. This clonotype was observed at least ten times. Its antigen is as yet unknown. Overall study findings and caveats: One year post-transplant, T-cell counts and diversity were largely derived from T cells produced anew.

CDR1 is DFQATT and CDR2 is SNEGSKA in the germline V gene (reference sequence). V shed 1 base and J shed 3 bases, with 9 bases lying between them. There are 14 residues in the CDR3. Sequencing used PBMCs, obtained before TCRalphabeta/CD19-depleted stem cell transplant. This receptor was obtained from a child aged 2-9 years with inherited bone marrow failure, due to receive a stem cell transplant. The chain is built from TRBV20-1 and TRBJ2-2; D is uncertain. As DNA, the CDR3 is TGCAGTGCTAGAGTAAGATCATACACCGGGGAGCTGTTTTTT. Protein: CSARVRSYTGELFF.